The following is a T cell receptor beta chain sequence with its context. Its binding antigen is unknown. This sequence may be a read error, since a much larger clone differs from it by one base. Using a constant-region primer and ProtoScript II reverse transcriptase, TCRbeta-specific cDNA was reverse-transcribed from approximately 0.55 ug total RNA. Construction of the TCRbeta libraries relied on three nested rounds of multiplex PCR, following a slightly modified ARM-PCR procedure. Multiplex TRBV1-TRBV30 forward primers and a Cbeta reverse primer were used in the first two PCR rounds, each of which was run for around 10 cycles. Sample barcodes and Illumina adapters were added in a final 25-cycle PCR with Deep VentR polymerase. Before sequencing, amplicons between 200 and 500 bp were purified from gel using a QIAquick gel extraction kit. The TCRbeta amplicons were sequenced with 250-bp paired-end reads on an Illumina HiSeq 2500. Per the original workflow: To recover full CDR3 sequences, reads were quality-trimmed using Trimmomatic v0.33 and paired reads were then merged using FLASH v1.2.11. V, D and J germline segments were assigned to the rearranged TCRbeta sequences using MiGEC v1.2.1b. Clonotype statistics, along with Shannon-Wiener diversity indices, were calculated using VDJtools v1.0.0. Except for diversity analysis, only each sample's 250 most abundant clonotypes were used in subsequent analyses to reduce sampling bias. TCRdb reprocessing: public reads trimmed at Q25 with fastp, clones called with MiXCR, in-frame beta chains kept. Identical CDR3 proteins give one entry, which carries the most common genes and DNA. The V and J calls come from TCRdb's annotation, not from the publication. Across this sample there are about 320,000 distinct CDR3 sequences, with more than 55% seen only once. The ten biggest clones cover around 9.5% of the sample.

This entry belongs to a study of tumor-infiltrating lymphocytes in primary liver carcinoma (TCRdb year 2017). Context from the whole study: Four to six patients with histopathologically diagnosed primary liver carcinoma underwent surgical resection in China between late 2015 and March 2016. Of the five patients (three men and two women, aged 30 to 69 years), four had hepatocellular carcinoma and one had combined HCC and intrahepatic cholangiocarcinoma. The five patients had tumors staged T1-T3 N0M0, with maximum diameters ranging from roughly 4.2 to 11 cm. Roughly 3.5 to 8 million productive TCRbeta reads were obtained per sample, and no significant difference in read depth was found between tissue types. Across five regions of each liver tumor, along with adjacent normal tissue and blood, the study brought together TCRbeta repertoire sequencing, expression microarrays and whole-exome sequencing. A total of some 35 specimens from 5 patients underwent TCRbeta repertoire sequencing, comprising about 25 tumor regions, 5 adjacent noncancerous liver tissues and 5 peripheral blood samples. High reproducibility was observed for the technical replicate repertoires, with mean shared-clone rates roughly 0.92 and correlation coefficients above 0.95.

Results the study describes overall, beyond this receptor: A significantly larger repertoire fraction was made up by the top 250 clones in tumors than in blood (p = 0.039). Since the samples were bulk and unsorted, there was no way to compare CD4+ and CD8+ T cell repertoires. With just four or five patients in the study, the authors point out that the findings should be validated in a larger study. Pairs of tumor regions showed greater repertoire overlap (mean around 35%) than tumor-adjacent pairs (approximately 17%) or tumor-blood pairs (around 15%), which is consistent with antigen-driven expansion. Only the TCR beta chain was sequenced, which likely underestimates true repertoire diversity because unpaired alpha chains were not captured.

RNA from unsorted whole blood was extracted with TRIzol reagent, and germline DNA was obtained with the DNeasy Blood & Tissue kit. At the time of sampling, the patients had chronic HBV infection and had not received any treatment. Before surgery, roughly 4 milliliters of peripheral blood were drawn into K2EDTA tubes. There are 13 amino acids in the CDR3, from cysteine to phenylalanine inclusive. Only the CDR3 region is kept as DNA, spanning 39 bases read in frame from base 1. According to the germline V gene, CDR1 reads ENHRY and CDR2 reads SYGVKD. Sequencing used peripheral blood. The chain is encoded by TRBV10-3 joined to TRBJ2-3, and TRBD2 aligns with 11 junction nucleotides. The TCR originated in a man aged 40-50 years with primary liver carcinoma and hepatitis B virus infection. This receptor carries the CDR3 CATGTSGTDMQYF. The DNA is as follows: TGTGCCACAGGGACTAGCGGCACAGATATGCAGTATTTT.